Listed below are T cell receptor beta chains from one sample, sequenced in a study of blood T cell repertoires in COVID-19. Some clones are missing from TCRdb's copy, which holds only in-frame ones; the method was immunoSEQ multiplex PCR. The sample records approximately 160,000 clones, about 86% being singletons. Sequencing input: peripheral blood. These receptors originate from a man aged 50 or older with active or convalescent COVID-19. CDR3s include the opening cysteine and the closing phenylalanine or tryptophan. D genes are given only for firm matches. Expanded clones are given a class, and other clones once, few, many or no size at all.

d_call: TRBD2
v_call: TRBV7-2
clone_size: .
j_call: TRBJ2-7
cdr3_nt: TGTGCCAGCAGCCCAGGTGCGGGGGGATACGTCTACGAGCAGTACTTC
cdr3_aa: CASSPGAGGYVYEQYF

d_call: .
v_call: TRBV10-3
clone_size: .
j_call: TRBJ2-7
cdr3_nt: TGTGCCATCGGTATAGGAGCGAGAACCCGCTACGAGCAGTACTTC
cdr3_aa: CAIGIGARTRYEQYF

d_call: .
v_call: TRBV7-2
clone_size: .
j_call: TRBJ1-5
cdr3_nt: TGTGCCAGCAGCATCCAGGGTGAGCCCCAGCATTTT
cdr3_aa: CASSIQGEPQHF

d_call: .
v_call: TRBV19
clone_size: .
j_call: TRBJ1-1
cdr3_nt: TGTGCCAGTAGGGATCTCGACAGGCCCTGGAACACTGAAGCTTTCTTT
cdr3_aa: CASRDLDRPWNTEAFF

d_call: .
v_call: TRBV24-1
clone_size: .
j_call: TRBJ1-5
cdr3_nt: TGTGCCACCAGTGACTCCAAGACAGGCGACAATCAGCCCCAGCATTTT
cdr3_aa: CATSDSKTGDNQPQHF

d_call: .
v_call: TRBV20-1
clone_size: .
j_call: TRBJ2-7
cdr3_nt: TGCAGTGCTAGACAGGCTTACGAGCAGTACTTC
cdr3_aa: CSARQAYEQYF

d_call: .
v_call: TRBV30
clone_size: .
j_call: TRBJ2-1
cdr3_nt: TGTGCCTGGAGTTTGGACTCCAGCTCCTACAATGAGCAGTTCTTC
cdr3_aa: CAWSLDSSSYNEQFF

d_call: .
v_call: TRBV9
clone_size: .
j_call: TRBJ2-1
cdr3_nt: TGTGCCAGCAGCGTCACAGGGTCCCTCTCCTACAATGAGCAGTTCTTC
cdr3_aa: CASSVTGSLSYNEQFF

d_call: .
v_call: TRBV5-1
clone_size: .
j_call: TRBJ2-5
cdr3_nt: TGCGCCAGCAGCAGCACCGGGAGACGACAAGAGACCCAGTACTTC
cdr3_aa: CASSSTGRRQETQYF

d_call: .
v_call: TRBV27
clone_size: .
j_call: TRBJ1-2
cdr3_nt: TGTGCCAGCAGCTCCCGGGCTGGACTCTATGGCTACACCTTC
cdr3_aa: CASSSRAGLYGYTF

d_call: TRBD2
v_call: TRBV5-1
clone_size: once
j_call: TRBJ2-3
cdr3_nt: TGCGCCAGCAGCCCGGGACTAGGTCGGGGAGATACGCAGTATTTT
cdr3_aa: CASSPGLGRGDTQYF

d_call: TRBD2
v_call: TRBV6-2/TRBV6-3
clone_size: .
j_call: TRBJ2-3
cdr3_nt: TGTGCCAGCAGCACAGCGGGGGCGCAGTATTTT
cdr3_aa: CASSTAGAQYF

d_call: .
v_call: TRBV9
clone_size: .
j_call: TRBJ2-3
cdr3_nt: TGTGCCAGCAGCGTAGGACCGGACTACGTGACAGATACGCAGTATTTT
cdr3_aa: CASSVGPDYVTDTQYF

d_call: .
v_call: TRBV5-5
clone_size: .
j_call: TRBJ1-5
cdr3_nt: TGTGCCAGCAGCTTGGTCCAGGGGATCGGTCAGCCCCAGCATTTT
cdr3_aa: CASSLVQGIGQPQHF